This T cell receptor beta chain was profiled in a study of Ad26.COV2.S vaccination and SARS-CoV-2 variants. Points from the study as a whole: Ad26.COV2.S recipients had broader spike-specific TCRs (P = 0.0014). The study found similar non-spike TCR breadth in vaccine and placebo recipients. Substantial post-vaccination breadth of spike-specific CD8+ and CD4+ T cell responses was reported.

The method was immunoSEQ multiplex PCR; TCRdb's version includes in-frame clones alone and lacks a portion of them. The data show over 90,000 clones, around 82% seen once. Trimming removed 5 bases from V and 8 bases from J, with 9 bases in between. CDR1 and CDR2 from the germline V gene are SEHNR and FQNEAQ (reference sequence). The CDR3 is 12 residues long. Only a few counts were recorded for this clone. Its antigen is as yet unknown. The source material was peripheral blood, sampled after recovery from COVID-19. The clonotype originates from a human donor who had recovered from COVID-19. V and J are TRBV7-9 and TRBJ2-2, with D hard to call. The CDR3 spells CASSPIAGELFF. CDR3 bases: TGTGCCAGCAGCCCTATCGCGGGGGAGCTGTTTTTT. Full variable domain (missing parts from reference TRBV7-9 and TRBJ2-2): DTGVSQNPRHKITKRGQNVTFRCDPISEHNRLYWYRQTLGQGPEFLTYFQNEAQLEKSRLLSDRFSAERPKGSFSTLEIQRTEQGDSAMYLCASSPIAGELFFGEGSRLTVL.